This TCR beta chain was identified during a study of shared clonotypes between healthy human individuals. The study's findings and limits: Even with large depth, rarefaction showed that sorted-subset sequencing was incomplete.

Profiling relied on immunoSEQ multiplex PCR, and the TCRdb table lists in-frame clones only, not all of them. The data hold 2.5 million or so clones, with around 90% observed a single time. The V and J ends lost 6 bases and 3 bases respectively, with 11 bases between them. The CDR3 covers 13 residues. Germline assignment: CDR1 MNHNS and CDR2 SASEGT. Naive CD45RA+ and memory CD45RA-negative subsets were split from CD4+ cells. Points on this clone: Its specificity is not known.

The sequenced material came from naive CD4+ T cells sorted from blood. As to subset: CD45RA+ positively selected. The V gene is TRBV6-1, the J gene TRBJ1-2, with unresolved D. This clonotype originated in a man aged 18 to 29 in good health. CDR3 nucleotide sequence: TGTGCCAGCAGAGGAAACGTAGACTATGGCTACACCTTC. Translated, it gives CASRGNVDYGYTF.